This T cell receptor beta chain was observed in a study of T cell repertoires in cytomegalovirus infection. Study-wide results and limits: Clonotype analysis showed dominance of the ex vivo response by HLA-C-restricted CMV-specific TCR beta clonotypes. Carriage of CMV together with the relevant HLA was identifiable through cumulative public TCR beta family frequency.

In this sample, this clonotype turned up a few times. Its antigen is currently unknown. TCRdb reprocessed the reads with MiXCR, giving one entry per CDR3 protein. The sample includes 560,000 or so distinct CDR3 sequences, approximately 15% of them seen just once. The sequence came from a human donor in good health (CMV status not recorded). Some clones in this sample may be carry-over from other donors' samples. Sequenced input: CD8+ T cells from PBMCs.

For the CDR3, the DNA is TGTGCCAGCACTGACGGGAACACTGAAGCTTTCTTT. Its translation is CASTDGNTEAFF. The chain recombines TRBV2 with TRBJ1-1; D gene ambiguous. CDR3 length: 12 residues. V lost 7 bases to trimming and J lost 1 base, with 7 bases between them. Germline values: CDR1 SNHLY, CDR2 FYNNEI.